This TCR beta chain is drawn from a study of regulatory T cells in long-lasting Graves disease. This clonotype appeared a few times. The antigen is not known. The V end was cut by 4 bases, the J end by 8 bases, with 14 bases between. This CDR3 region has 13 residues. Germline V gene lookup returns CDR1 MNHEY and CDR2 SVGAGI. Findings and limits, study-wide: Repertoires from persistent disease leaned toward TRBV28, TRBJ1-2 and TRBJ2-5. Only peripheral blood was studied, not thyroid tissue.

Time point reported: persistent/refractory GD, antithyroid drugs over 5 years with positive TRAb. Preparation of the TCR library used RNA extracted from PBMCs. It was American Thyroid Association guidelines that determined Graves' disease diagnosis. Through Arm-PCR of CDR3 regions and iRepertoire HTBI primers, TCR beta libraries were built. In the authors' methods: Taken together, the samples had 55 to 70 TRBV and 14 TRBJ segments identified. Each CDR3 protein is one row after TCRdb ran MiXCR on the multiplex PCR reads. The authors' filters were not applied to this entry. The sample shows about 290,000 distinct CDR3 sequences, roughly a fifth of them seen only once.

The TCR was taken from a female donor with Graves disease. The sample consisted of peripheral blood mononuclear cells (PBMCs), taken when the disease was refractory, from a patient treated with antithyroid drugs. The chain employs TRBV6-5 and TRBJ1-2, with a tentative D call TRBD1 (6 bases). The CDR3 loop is CASSLDSRGGYTF. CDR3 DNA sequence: TGTGCCAGCAGTTTGGACAGCCGCGGGGGCTACACCTTC.